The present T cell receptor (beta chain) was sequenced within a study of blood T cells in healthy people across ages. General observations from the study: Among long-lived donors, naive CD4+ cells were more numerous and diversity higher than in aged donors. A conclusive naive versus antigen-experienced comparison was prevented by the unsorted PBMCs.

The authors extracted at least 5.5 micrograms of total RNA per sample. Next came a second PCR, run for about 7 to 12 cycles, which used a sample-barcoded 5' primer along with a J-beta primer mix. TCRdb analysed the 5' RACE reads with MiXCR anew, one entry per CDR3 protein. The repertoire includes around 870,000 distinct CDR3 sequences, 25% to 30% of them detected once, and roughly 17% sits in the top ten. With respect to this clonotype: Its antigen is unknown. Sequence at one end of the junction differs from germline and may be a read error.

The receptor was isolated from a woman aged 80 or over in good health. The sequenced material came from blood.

The CDR3 bases are TGTGCCAGCAGCCCTACCGGGACACCGAACTATGACTACACCTTC. Protein: CASSPTGTPNYDYTF. V is TRBV5-5 and J is TRBJ1-2, with a tentative D call TRBD1 (6 bases). This CDR3 has 15 residues. Germline V lookup: CDR1 SGHKS, CDR2 YYEKEE (reference sequence).